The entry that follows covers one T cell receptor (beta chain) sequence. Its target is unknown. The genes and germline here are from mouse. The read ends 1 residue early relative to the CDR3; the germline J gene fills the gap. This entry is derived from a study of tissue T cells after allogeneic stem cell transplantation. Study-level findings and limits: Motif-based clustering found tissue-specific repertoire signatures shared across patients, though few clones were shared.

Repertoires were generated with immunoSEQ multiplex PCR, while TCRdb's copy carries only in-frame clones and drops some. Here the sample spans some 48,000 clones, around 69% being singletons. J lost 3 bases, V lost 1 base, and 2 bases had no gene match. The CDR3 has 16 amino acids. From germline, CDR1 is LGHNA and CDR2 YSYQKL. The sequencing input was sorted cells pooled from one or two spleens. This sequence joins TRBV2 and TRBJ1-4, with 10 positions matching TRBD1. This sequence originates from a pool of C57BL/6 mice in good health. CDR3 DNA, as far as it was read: TGTGCCAGCAGCCAAGGGACAGGGGGACCCAACGAAAGATTATTT. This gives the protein CASSQGTGGPNERLF. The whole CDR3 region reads CASSQGTGGPNERLFF. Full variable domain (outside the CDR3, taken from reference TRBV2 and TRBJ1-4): DPKIIQKPKYLVAVTGSEKILICEQYLGHNAMYWYRQSAKKPLEFMFSYSYQKLMDNQTASSRFQPQSSKKNHLDLQITALKPDDSATYFCASSQGTGGPNERLFFGHGTKLSVL.